This T cell receptor beta chain comes out of a study of monozygotic twins with inflammatory bowel disease. Overall study results and limits: Results did not support any single strong IBD-associated signal or clonotype. Lower sharing of clonotypes with other individuals was seen in IBD patients than in healthy twins. This was most marked in patients showing signs of disease activity.

For this clonotype: What it binds is not known.

TCRdb reprocessed the 5' RACE reads, keeping one entry per CDR3 protein, no DNA. Its clone listing holds 400,000 or so distinct CDR3 sequences. Material: blood. This sequence originates from a human donor with ulcerative colitis or Crohn's disease, or a healthy co-twin of an affected twin (not recorded which).

The CDR3 loop is CAGQALWAGGQYF. This rearrangement joins TRBV30 to TRBJ2-7; TCRdb proposes TRBD2, but this gene call is untestable without DNA. CDR3 length equals 13 residues. Germline CDR1 is GTSNPN and CDR2 is SVGIG (reference sequence).